The T cell receptor (beta chain) under discussion was sequenced for a study of spatial heterogeneity in lung cancer. Study at large: A module score for T cells, taken from matched bulk RNA-seq, correlated strongly with TCR transcript counts in tumor regions.

The study's findings and limits: Within tumors, counts of expanded alpha and beta TCRs tracked tumor mutation counts. Coverage of tumor T cells, by estimate, reached 7% to 9% for alpha chains and approximately 13% for beta chains.

This clonotype was detected only a few times. Its antigen is currently unknown. A single record per CDR3 protein comes from TCRdb applying MiXCR to the 5' RACE reads. The sample shows under 4,500 distinct CDR3 sequences, 6% to 7% of them seen only once. This CDR3 has 13 amino acids. Trimming cost V 1 base and J 6 bases; bases outside gene matches: 5. CDR1 and CDR2 from the germline V gene are GTSNPN and SVGIG (reference sequence). Time point defined: sample taken at primary tumor resection. Whole RNA, isolated from tumor, nontumor lung or frozen PBMC, was sequenced without prior sorting. The sequence was collected from a male donor with early-stage non-small cell lung cancer. Sequences were derived from lung tumor tissue, sampled at surgery. The chain links TRBV30 to TRBJ1-1; 7 bases are shared with TRBD1. The CDR3 DNA sequence: TGTGCCTGGAGTGAGGGGGCACGTGCTGAAGCTTTCTTT. It encodes CAWSEGARAEAFF.